The 26 T cell receptor beta chains below all came from one sample that was sequenced in a study of OX40 agonist ivuxolimab in advanced cancers. Generated by immunoSEQ multiplex PCR, the TCRdb table keeps only in-frame clones and is missing some. The table has tens of thousands of clones, around nine tenths seen once. The sample was CD4+ or CD8+ T cells sorted from blood, taken in a trial of the OX40 agonist ivuxolimab. These receptor sequences come from an adult with an advanced solid tumor such as melanoma, head and neck, liver or kidney cancer.

The chain links TRBV19 to TRBJ2-5, with 8 bases lining up with TRBD1. The CDR3 is 15 residues long. The junction had 6 bases not matched to a gene; V was cut back by 1 base and J by 5 bases. CDR1 and CDR2 (germline): LNHDA, SQIVND (reference sequence). The CDR3 loop reads CASSIAGQGAETQYF. The CDR3 coding sequence is TGTGCCAGTAGTATAGCTGGACAGGGAGCCGAGACCCAGTACTTC.

This rearrangement joins TRBV30 to TRBJ1-5; unclear D gene. Per the germline V gene, CDR1 is GTSNPN and CDR2 is SVGIG (reference sequence). V lost 1 base, J lost 0 bases, and 4 bases lay in between. The CDR3 length is 13 residues. The CDR3 region is CAWSENSNQPQHF. In DNA form, the CDR3 reads TGTGCCTGGAGTGAAAATAGCAATCAGCCCCAGCATTTT.

This sequence joins TRBV15 and TRBJ2-5, with unresolved D. The CDR3 has 14 amino acids. Trimming took 0 bases from V and 2 from J, leaving 7 bases between them. Germline-derived CDR1 and CDR2 are LNHNV and YYDKDF (reference sequence). CDR3 amino acids: CATSRDRQQETQYF. The DNA for the CDR3 is TGTGCCACCAGCAGAGATCGGCAGCAAGAGACCCAGTACTTC. The whole variable domain, remainder taken from reference TRBV15 and TRBJ2-5, is DAMVIQNPRYQVTQFGKPVTLSCSQTLNHNVMYWYQQKSSQAPKLLFHYYDKDFNNEADTPDNFQSRRPNTSFCFLDIRSPGLGDTAMYLCATSRDRQQETQYFGPGTRLLVL.

This clone was picked up one time. Its ends do not fully match the called genes, so a read error is possible. The J gene is TRBJ1-1, the V gene TRBV5-1; 9 bases map to TRBD1. The CDR3 loop spans 14 amino acids. The germline V gene has CDR1 SGHRS and CDR2 YFSETQ. The chain's CDR3 is CASGPGTGNAEAFF. CDR3 in DNA: TGCGCCAGCGGCCCTGGGACAGGGAACGCTGAAGCTTTCTTT.

This chain connects TRBV9 to TRBJ2-3; maybe TRBD2 (6 bases). This CDR3 contains 15 residues. Per germline, CDR1 SGDLS and CDR2 YYNGEE. V was trimmed by 3 bases and J by 2 bases, leaving 13 bases between them. The CDR3 DNA follows: TGTGCCAGCAGCGAGAGGGCGGGGCCCACAGATACGCAGTATTTT. Amino acids: CASSERAGPTDTQYF.

The count of this clone is one. J is TRBJ1-4 and V is TRBV11-2; a possible D gene is TRBD1 (5 bases). This CDR3 has 18 amino acids. V dropped 3 bases and J dropped 0 bases, with 17 bases sitting between them. Germline V gene lookup returns CDR1 SGHAT and CDR2 FQNNGV. The DNA of the CDR3 is TGTGCCAGCAGCTTTTCTGTCCCCGGGGCTGCAACTAATGAAAAACTGTTTTTT. Protein product: CASSFSVPGAATNEKLFF.

The chain is built from TRBV29-1 and TRBJ2-7, with TRBD1 matching over 7 bases. Germline CDR1 SQVTM, CDR2 ANQGSEA. V lost 4 bases and J lost 6; bases outside the gene matches: 3. The CDR3 runs 11 residues. This CDR3 reads CSVGRDSEQYF. The DNA of the CDR3 is TGCAGCGTTGGCCGGGACAGCGAGCAGTACTTC.

The chain is built from TRBV5-1 and TRBJ2-1; 11 bases align to TRBD2. The length of the CDR3 is 15 residues. The germline CDR1 and CDR2 sequences are SGHRS and YFSETQ. The trim removed 0 bases at V and 8 bases at J, leaving 4 bases unmatched. CDR3 in DNA: TGCGCCAGCAGCTTGGAACTAGCGGGGGCCCATGAGCAGTTCTTC. Its protein is CASSLELAGAHEQFF.

The chain joins TRBV5-1 to TRBJ2-5; D gene unclear. CDR3 length: 14 amino acids. The germline V gene has CDR1 SGHRS and CDR2 YFSETQ. Trimming removed 0 bases at V and 3 bases at J, with 9 bases between. The chain's CDR3 is CASSLASKEETQYF. The DNA of the CDR3 is TGCGCCAGCAGCTTGGCCAGTAAGGAAGAGACCCAGTACTTC.

This sequence joins TRBV4-1 and TRBJ2-5, with 11 nucleotides matching TRBD2. With V trimmed by 3 bases and J by 5 bases, 5 bases remained unmatched. CDR3 length: 15 amino acids. CDR1 is MGHRA and CDR2 is YSYEKL in the germline V gene. The CDR3 nucleotides are TGCGCCAGCAGCCAGTTAGGACTAGCGGGTGAGACCCAGTACTTC. This translates into CASSQLGLAGETQYF.

V is TRBV10-3 and J is TRBJ2-4; D gene ambiguous. The germline V gene has CDR1 ENHRY and CDR2 SYGVKD. The CDR3 loop spans 14 amino acids. Trimming shortened V by 4 bases and J by 2 bases, and 9 bases separated the two germline ends. DNA for the CDR3: TGTGCCATCAGTGGTTCAGGCTCCAAAAACATTCAGTACTTC. Translation: CAISGSGSKNIQYF.

The gene calls are TRBV11-2 and TRBJ2-2; weak D call: TRBD2 (5 bases). This CDR3 spans 16 amino acids. The germline V gene has CDR1 SGHAT and CDR2 FQNNGV. V lost 3 bases and J 1 base, leaving 12 bases between the germline ends. The CDR3 nucleotides read TGTGCCAGCAGCTTCCGAGGGAGCGGGAACACCGGGGAGCTGTTTTTT. This sequence encodes CASSFRGSGNTGELFF.

The chain joins TRBV4-2 to TRBJ1-5, with D possibly TRBD1 on 5 matching bases. Deletions cut 4 bases from V and 2 bases from J, with 36 bases between. Germline CDR1 reads LGHNA; CDR2 reads YNFKEQ. This CDR3 is 23 amino acids long. DNA of the CDR3: TGTGCCAGCAGCCCCGAACGAATTAAAGGATTTATAGGACGGGGGGACCGCAATCAGCCCCAGCATTTT. Translated: CASSPERIKGFIGRGDRNQPQHF.

The rearrangement joins TRBV6-5 to TRBJ2-1, with D perhaps being TRBD1 or TRBD2 (5 bases each). Trimming shortened V by 2 bases and J by 7 bases, and 12 bases separated the two germline ends. The length of the CDR3 is 14 residues. Germline V gives CDR1 MNHEY, CDR2 SVGAGI. The CDR3 reads CASSYVAEGNEQFF. As DNA, the CDR3 is TGTGCCAGCAGTTACGTCGCTGAGGGGAATGAGCAGTTCTTC.

The J gene is TRBJ1-2, the V gene TRBV7-9, with D maybe TRBD1 (6 bases). Germline V gene sequence: CDR1 SEHNR, CDR2 FQNEAQ (reference sequence). V lost 6 bases, J lost 9 bases, and 14 bases lay in between. This CDR3 has 12 amino acids. Here the CDR3 DNA reads TGTGCCAGCAGGTTGGACAGCTCAAGCTACACCTTC. Encoded protein: CASRLDSSSYTF.

The chain is built from TRBV28 and TRBJ1-1, with D possibly being TRBD1 (6 bases). This CDR3 is 12 amino acids long. Trimming took 2 bases from V and 7 from J, leaving 8 bases between them. CDR1 MDHEN and CDR2 SYDVKM come from the germline V gene. The CDR3 region is CASSLRQVEAFF. The CDR3 bases are TGTGCCAGCAGTTTAAGACAGGTTGAAGCTTTCTTT.

This clone appeared once. The rearrangement links TRBV28 to TRBJ2-7, with TRBD2 matching over 8 bases. With 5 bases clipped from V and 1 base from J, the junction kept 10 bases outside the gene matches. This CDR3 is 16 amino acids long. From germline, CDR1 is MDHEN and CDR2 SYDVKM. The CDR3 here is CASSDIAGPLSYEQYF. CDR3 DNA: TGTGCCAGCAGTGACATAGCGGGACCCCTATCCTACGAGCAGTACTTC. Full variable domain (remainder filled in from reference TRBV28 and TRBJ2-7): DVKVTQSSRYLVKRTGEKVFLECVQDMDHENMFWYRQDPGLGLRLIYFSYDVKMKEKGDIPEGYSVSREKKERFSLILESASTNQTSMYLCASSDIAGPLSYEQYFGPGTRLTVT.

The chain recombines TRBV28 with TRBJ1-5; TRBD1 matches 9 bases. There are 16 residues in the CDR3. Germline V gene lookup returns CDR1 MDHEN and CDR2 SYDVKM. V lost 1 base, J lost 5 bases, and 6 bases stayed unmatched. The chain's CDR3 is CASSLSQGQGHQPQHF. DNA for the CDR3: TGTGCCAGCAGTTTATCCCAGGGACAGGGCCATCAGCCCCAGCATTTT.

This chain uses TRBV6-5 with TRBJ2-3; 13 bases are a match to TRBD2. CDR1 MNHEY and CDR2 SVGAGI come from the germline V gene. Unmatched junction bases numbered 3, after V lost 6 bases and J lost 6 bases. There are 14 residues in the CDR3. The CDR3 sequence: CASSLGLAGDTQYF. The CDR3 DNA follows: TGTGCCAGCAGCCTGGGACTAGCGGGGGATACGCAGTATTTT.

This clone was seen a single time. The rearrangement joins TRBV4-3 to TRBJ2-5; weak D call: TRBD2 (5 bases). Germline CDR1 and CDR2: LGHNA and YSLEER. CDR3 length equals 15 residues. Trimming left V 1 base short and J 5 bases short, with 14 bases between. CDR3 nucleotide sequence: TGCGCCAGCAGCCAAGGGGTTGGACCGGGGGAGACCCAGTACTTC. As protein: CASSQGVGPGETQYF.

This chain connects TRBV5-4 to TRBJ2-7; 9 positions match TRBD1. The V gene end was trimmed by 3 bases and the J gene end by 6 bases; junction bases not matched to a gene: 1. Germline CDR1 reads SGHNT; CDR2 reads YYREEE (reference sequence). This CDR3 has 12 amino acids. The CDR3: CASSSTGGEQYF. The CDR3 nucleotides are TGTGCCAGCAGCTCGACAGGGGGCGAGCAGTACTTC.

The chain couples TRBV7-2 to TRBJ2-7; TRBD1 matches 10 bases. The CDR3 spans 15 residues. Unmatched junction bases numbered 3, after V lost 2 bases and J lost 2 bases. In germline, CDR1 is SGHTA, CDR2 FQGNSA. CDR3 DNA: TGTGCCAGCAGCTTAAGTGGGACAGGGGCCTACGAGCAGTACTTC. Residues: CASSLSGTGAYEQYF. The full variable domain, rest sourced from reference TRBV7-2 and TRBJ2-7, is GAGVSQSPSNKVTEKGKDVELRCDPISGHTALYWYRQSLGQGLEFLIYFQGNSAPDKSGLPSDRFSAERTGGSVSTLTIQRTQQEDSAVYLCASSLSGTGAYEQYFGPGTRLTVT.

This clone was recorded a few times. V is TRBV2 and J is TRBJ2-5; D remains unclear. The CDR3 sequence is 15 residues long. Germline assignment: CDR1 SNHLY and CDR2 FYNNEI. V was shortened by 1 base and J by 5 bases, with 14 bases between the two germline ends. CDR3 loop: CASSEEGPKRETQYF. The CDR3, as DNA: TGTGCCAGCAGTGAAGAAGGCCCGAAGAGGGAGACCCAGTACTTC.

The CDR3, as DNA: TGTGCCAGCAGCTTTGAGGAGAACATTCAGTACTTC. Residues: CASSFEENIQYF. This chain links TRBV5-4 with TRBJ2-4; D remains ambiguous. CDR1 SGHNT and CDR2 YYREEE come from the germline V gene (reference sequence). This CDR3 contains 12 residues. Trimming took 2 bases from V and 7 from J, leaving 7 bases between them.

The chain recombines TRBV9 with TRBJ2-3, with 10 nucleotides matching TRBD1. V trimming: 3 bases; J trimming: 4 bases; junction bases outside the gene matches: 14. CDR1 is SGDLS, CDR2 YYNGEE, per germline. There are 18 residues in the CDR3. The CDR3 sequence is CASSGGTGVGVGPDTQYF. Written as DNA, the CDR3 is TGTGCCAGCAGCGGAGGGACAGGGGTTGGGGTGGGCCCAGATACGCAGTATTTT.

The rearrangement joins TRBV19 to TRBJ2-7, with 7 bases identical to TRBD1. Germline V CDR1 and CDR2: LNHDA, SQIVND (reference sequence). The CDR3 runs to 15 residues. The ends lost 4 bases at V and 0 bases at J; junction bases unmatched: 6. The DNA of the CDR3 is TGTGCCAGTAGTAGAGGACAGGAAGGCTCCTACGAGCAGTACTTC. Translating it yields CASSRGQEGSYEQYF.